These 20 T cell receptor beta chains came from one sample sequenced in a study of response to subunit inactivated influenza vaccine. TCRdb re-called the RT-PCR reads with MiXCR, one entry per CDR3 protein. The sample has fewer than 600,000 distinct CDR3 sequences; approximately 7.2% are singletons. Sequencing used PBMCs from blood, obtained approximately 25 months after vaccination. These receptors came from a man in his fifties or sixties who received an inactivated influenza vaccine.

This clonotype showed up many times. The gene calls are TRBV4-1 and TRBJ2-2; TRBD1 matches at 10 bases. The CDR3 extends over 15 amino acids. Germline V gene data show CDR1 as MGHRA and CDR2 as YSYEKL. J was trimmed by 7 bases and V by 4 bases; bases with no gene match: 6. CDR3 nucleotide sequence: TGCGCCAGCAGCCCACGACAGGGGGCGGACGGGGAGCTGTTTTTT. It codes for CASSPRQGADGELFF.

In this sample, this clonotype turned up many times. CDR3 residues: CASRASSYEQYF. CDR3 in DNA: TGCGCCAGCAGGGCCAGCTCCTACGAGCAGTACTTC. The genes are TRBV5-1 and TRBJ2-7, with D uncertain. CDR3 length: 12 residues. V was cut by 5 bases and J by 0 bases, with 6 bases left in between. CDR1 is SGHRS, CDR2 YFSETQ, per germline.

This clonotype occurred many times. The chain carries TRBV4-2 and TRBJ2-3; D uncertain. The germline V gene has CDR1 LGHNA and CDR2 YNFKEQ. This CDR3 is built from 13 residues. Trimming took 1 base from V and 6 from J, leaving 8 bases between them. DNA for the CDR3: TGTGCCAGCAGCCAAGGGCCACGGGATACGCAGTATTTT. Protein sequence: CASSQGPRDTQYF.

This clonotype was seen at least ten times. The chain uses TRBV6-6 and TRBJ2-7, with D uncertain. The CDR3 is 13 residues long. CDR1 and CDR2 from the germline V gene are MNHNY and SVGAGI (reference sequence). The V end was cut by 0 bases, the J end by 5 bases, with 8 bases between. The CDR3 sequence is CASSYSIRHEQYF. The CDR3 DNA follows: TGTGCCAGCAGTTACTCGATCAGACACGAGCAGTACTTC.

This clonotype was seen more than once but under ten times. The chain joins TRBV6-1 to TRBJ2-1; tentative D call: TRBD2 (7 bases). CDR3 length equals 16 residues. Trimming left V 5 bases short and J 3 bases short, with 17 bases between. Germline V lookup: CDR1 MNHNS, CDR2 SASEGT. The chain's CDR3 is CASSLSGGLNYNEQFF. The DNA of the CDR3 is TGTGCCAGCAGTCTCTCCGGGGGGCTAAACTACAATGAGCAGTTCTTC.

This chain connects TRBV10-3 to TRBJ1-5; 8 bases are a match to TRBD1. This CDR3 is 14 amino acids long. CDR1 and CDR2 (germline): ENHRY, SYGVKD. Trimming at V came to 4 bases and at J to 1 base, leaving 0 bases not matched to a gene. The CDR3 loop reads CAISAGGSNQPQHF. CDR3 sequence (DNA): TGTGCCATCAGTGCAGGGGGCAGCAATCAGCCCCAGCATTTT.

This clonotype has a handful of counts. V and J are TRBV5-6 and TRBJ1-1, with D uncertain. The CDR3 totals 13 residues. Trimming took off 4 bases at V and 1 base at J, with 8 bases between the two ends. Germline lookup yields CDR1 SGHDT and CDR2 YYEEEE. This CDR3 reads CASSIQRNTEAFF. The CDR3 DNA reads as TGTGCCAGCAGCATACAGAGGAACACTGAAGCTTTCTTT.

This clonotype was seen more than once but under ten times. The chain couples TRBV9 to TRBJ2-5, with D possibly TRBD1 on 6 matching bases. The germline V gene has CDR1 SGDLS and CDR2 YYNGEE. This CDR3 comprises 15 residues. V lost 0 bases and J 5 bases, leaving 14 bases between the germline ends. The CDR3 is CASSVGSGTWETQYF. The CDR3 DNA reads TGTGCCAGCAGCGTAGGCTCAGGGACATGGGAGACCCAGTACTTC. Supplemented by reference TRBV9 and TRBJ2-5, the full variable domain reads DSGVTQTPKHLITATGQRVTLRCSPRSGDLSVYWYQQSLDQGLQFLIQYYNGEERAKGNILERFSAQQFPDLHSELNLSSLELGDSALYFCASSVGSGTWETQYFGPGTRLLVL.

The sample holds a few counts of this clonotype. The CDR3, as DNA: TGCGCCAGCAGCCTCCAGGATCGAGGCACTGAAGCTTTCTTT. This gives the protein CASSLQDRGTEAFF. J is TRBJ1-1 and V is TRBV5-1; D is unclear. Trimming removed 4 bases from V and 4 bases from J, with 14 bases in between. Looked up from germline, CDR1 is SGHRS and CDR2 is YFSETQ. CDR3 size: 14 residues.

As DNA, the CDR3 is TGTGCCAGCAGGCCTGGGGACAGGGACACCGGGGAGCTGTTTTTT. Translation gives CASRPGDRDTGELFF. V and J are TRBV6-2 or TRBV6-3 and TRBJ2-2; the match to TRBD1 covers 9 bases. The CDR3 spans 15 residues. With V trimmed by 6 bases and J by 3 bases, 5 bases remained unmatched. Germline V CDR1 and CDR2: MNHEY, SVGEGT.

This clonotype has at least ten counts. The rearrangement links TRBV2 to TRBJ2-5, with a weak D call TRBD1 (5 bases). The ends were cut back, 4 bases at V and 5 bases at J, with 11 bases in the middle. Looked up from germline, CDR1 is SNHLY and CDR2 is FYNNEI. The CDR3 is made up of 13 amino acids. This CDR3 reads CASSGGHRETQYF. The CDR3 nucleotides are TGTGCCAGCAGTGGGGGTCACAGGGAGACCCAGTACTTC.

The rearrangement links TRBV5-5 to TRBJ1-1, with D unclear. CDR3 length: 13 amino acids. Germline assignment: CDR1 SGHKS and CDR2 YYEKEE (reference sequence). Trimming removed 2 bases from V and 4 bases from J, with 9 bases in between. The CDR3 here is CASSFTLGTEAFF. The CDR3 DNA sequence: TGTGCCAGCAGCTTTACTCTGGGCACTGAAGCTTTCTTT. Full variable domain (rest looked up from reference TRBV5-5 and TRBJ1-1): DAGVTQSPTHLIKTRGQQVTLRCSPISGHKSVSWYQQVLGQGPQFIFQYYEKEERGRGNFPDRFSARQFPNYSSELNVNALLLGDSALYLCASSFTLGTEAFFGQGTRLTVV.

The V gene is TRBV12-3 or TRBV12-4, the J gene TRBJ1-4; D might be TRBD1 (5 bases). The CDR3 loop spans 13 amino acids. V was pared by 6 bases and J by 6 bases, with 11 bases between. The CDR3 DNA follows: TGTGCCAGCAGCACAGGAGAATATGAAAAACTGTTTTTT. It codes for CASSTGEYEKLFF.

This clonotype has only a few counts. The chain couples TRBV4-1 to TRBJ2-4; 8 positions match TRBD2. The CDR3 sequence is 17 residues long. J was trimmed by 2 bases and V by 1 base; bases with no gene match: 7. CDR1 is MGHRA, CDR2 YSYEKL, per germline. CDR3 sequence: CASSQVGVAGSKNIQYF. The CDR3 region has the DNA TGCGCCAGCAGCCAAGTTGGGGTAGCGGGATCCAAAAACATTCAGTACTTC.

There are many counts of this clonotype. CDR3: CSVEGEVSYNEQFF. CDR3 DNA sequence: TGCAGCGTTGAAGGGGAGGTCTCCTACAATGAGCAGTTCTTC. This chain connects TRBV29-1 to TRBJ2-1; a possible D gene is TRBD2 (6 bases). The CDR3 is 14 amino acids. With 1 base removed from V and 0 bases from J, the gap between germline ends came to 7 bases. The germline gives CDR1 SQVTM, CDR2 ANQGSEA.

As to this clonotype: Being one base from a much bigger clone, this may be a read error. V and J are TRBV20-1 and TRBJ2-1; D remains unclear. CDR3 size: 15 residues. Germline CDR1 reads DFQATT; CDR2 reads SNEGSKA (reference sequence). Trimming stripped 0 bases from V and 3 bases from J, with 12 bases between. CDR3 loop: CSARDWQAYYNEQFF. In DNA, the CDR3 is TGCAGTGCTAGAGATTGGCAGGCTTACTACAATGAGCAGTTCTTC.

CDR3 bases: TGTGCCAGCACCGTGGGGCTTATTACTGAAGCTTTCTTT. This codes for CASTVGLITEAFF. The chain employs TRBV12-3 or TRBV12-4 and TRBJ1-1, with D perhaps TRBD1 (5 bases). The CDR3 has 13 residues. The V gene lost 7 bases and the J gene lost 5 bases, with 14 bases spanning the gap.

This chain's CDR3 is CSASSGTPKGYEQFF. For the CDR3, the DNA is TGCAGTGCAAGTAGCGGGACGCCCAAGGGGTATGAGCAGTTCTTC. The V call is TRBV20-1, the J call TRBJ2-1; 8 bases match TRBD2. The V gene end was trimmed by 6 bases and the J gene end by 8 bases; junction bases not matched to a gene: 15. Germline loops: CDR1 DFQATT, CDR2 SNEGSKA (reference sequence). The length of the CDR3 is 15 residues.

This clonotype was observed at least ten times. V and J are TRBV12-3 or TRBV12-4 and TRBJ2-2; D gene unclear. The CDR3 is 13 amino acids. The V end was cut by 7 bases, the J end by 1 base, with 7 bases between. DNA for the CDR3: TGTGCCAGCAATACTCTGAACACCGGGGAGCTGTTTTTT. Translated: CASNTLNTGELFF.

At least ten counts were recorded for this clonotype. J is TRBJ2-3 and V is TRBV11-3; D is unclear. The V end was cut by 1 base, the J end by 7 bases, with 9 bases between. Germline V gene data show CDR1 as SGHNT and CDR2 as YENEEA. This CDR3 has 13 amino acids. CDR3 loop: CASSLGRQNTQYF. The CDR3 DNA reads TGTGCCAGCAGCTTAGGAAGGCAAAATACGCAGTATTTT.